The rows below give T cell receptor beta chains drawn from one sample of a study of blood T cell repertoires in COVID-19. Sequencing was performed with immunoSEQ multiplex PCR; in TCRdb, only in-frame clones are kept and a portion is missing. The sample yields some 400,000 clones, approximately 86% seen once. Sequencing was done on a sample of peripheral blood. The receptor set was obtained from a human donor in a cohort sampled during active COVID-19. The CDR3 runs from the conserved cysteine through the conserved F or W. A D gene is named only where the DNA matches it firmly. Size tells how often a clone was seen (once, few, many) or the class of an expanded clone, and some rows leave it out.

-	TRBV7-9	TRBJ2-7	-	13	CASSFSGSYEQYF	TGTGCCAGCAGCTTTTCAGGGTCCTACGAGCAGTACTTC
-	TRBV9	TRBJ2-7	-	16	CASSVGSLEAAYEQYF	TGTGCCAGCAGCGTAGGGTCTCTCGAAGCTGCCTACGAGCAGTACTTC
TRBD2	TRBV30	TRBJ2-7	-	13	CAWSTSGRYEQYF	TGTGCCTGGAGTACTAGCGGGAGGTACGAGCAGTACTTC
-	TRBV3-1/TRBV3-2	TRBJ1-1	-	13	CASSRHQTGEAFF	TGTGCCAGCAGCCGCCACCAAACAGGTGAAGCTTTCTTT
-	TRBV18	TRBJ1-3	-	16	CASSPFNADSGNTIYF	TGTGCCAGCTCACCATTTAATGCGGACTCTGGAAACACCATATATTTT
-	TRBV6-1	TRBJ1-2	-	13	CASSEFRPGGYTF	TGTGCCAGCAGTGAATTCCGACCGGGTGGCTACACCTTC
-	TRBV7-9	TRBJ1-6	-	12	CATQALNSPLHF	TGTGCCACCCAAGCCCTTAATTCACCCCTCCACTTT
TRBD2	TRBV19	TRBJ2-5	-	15	CASSPSAGGGETQYF	TGTGCCAGTAGCCCCTCAGCGGGAGGTGGGGAGACCCAGTACTTC
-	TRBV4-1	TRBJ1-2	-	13	CASSPPERYGYTF	TGCGCCAGCAGCCCCCCCGAGAGGTATGGCTACACCTTC
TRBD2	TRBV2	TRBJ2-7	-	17	CASSERDIAGGPYEQYF	TGTGCCAGCAGTGAAAGGGATATAGCGGGAGGGCCATACGAGCAGTACTTC
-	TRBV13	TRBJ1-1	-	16	CASSLGQGWANTEAFF	TGTGCCAGCAGCTTAGGCCAGGGGTGGGCGAACACTGAAGCTTTCTTT
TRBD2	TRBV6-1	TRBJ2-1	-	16	CASSVGLAGGYNEQFF	TGTGCCAGCAGTGTAGGACTAGCGGGGGGGTACAATGAGCAGTTCTTC
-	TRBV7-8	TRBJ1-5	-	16	CASSSTHRYHNQPQHF	TGTGCCAGCAGCTCAACCCACAGGTATCATAATCAGCCCCAGCATTTT
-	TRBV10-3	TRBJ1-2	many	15	CAISDPSGGEGGYTF	TGTGCCATCAGTGACCCCTCGGGGGGCGAGGGTGGCTACACCTTC
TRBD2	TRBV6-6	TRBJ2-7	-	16	CASSYDAGGSSYEQYF	TGTGCCAGCAGTTACGACGCGGGAGGGAGCTCCTACGAGCAGTACTTC
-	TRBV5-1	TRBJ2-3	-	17	CASSLEAGPSGTDTQYF	TGCGCCAGCAGCTTGGAGGCGGGACCAAGTGGAACAGATACGCAGTATTTT
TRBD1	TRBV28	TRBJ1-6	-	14	CASSPGQGGSPLHF	TGTGCCAGCAGTCCTGGACAGGGTGGATCACCCCTCCACTTT
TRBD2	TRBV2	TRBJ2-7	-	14	CASSERDSGNEQYF	TGTGCCAGCAGTGAGCGGGATAGCGGGAACGAGCAGTACTTC
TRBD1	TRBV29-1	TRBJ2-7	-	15	CSVEVKGQVLREQYF	TGCAGCGTTGAAGTTAAGGGACAGGTCTTGCGCGAGCAGTACTTC
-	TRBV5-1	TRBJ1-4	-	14	CASSLTGFGEKLFF	TGCGCCAGCAGCTTGACAGGGTTTGGCGAAAAACTGTTTTTT
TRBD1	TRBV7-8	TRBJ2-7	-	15	CATSEGDRVFYEQYF	TGTGCCACCTCGGAGGGGGACAGGGTTTTCTACGAGCAGTACTTC
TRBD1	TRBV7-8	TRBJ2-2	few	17	CASSTTGTGRVTGELFF	TGTGCCAGCAGCACTACGGGGACAGGGCGGGTCACCGGGGAGCTGTTTTTT
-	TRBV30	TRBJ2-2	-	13	CAWLPFNTGELFF	TGTGCCTGGCTTCCGTTCAACACCGGGGAGCTGTTTTTT
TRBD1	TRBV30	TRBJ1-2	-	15	CAWRKSQGVPYGYTF	TGTGCCTGGAGGAAATCCCAGGGGGTACCCTATGGCTACACCTTC
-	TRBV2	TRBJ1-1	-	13	CASQDNMNTEAFF	TGTGCCAGCCAGGATAACATGAACACTGAAGCTTTCTTT
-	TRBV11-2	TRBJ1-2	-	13	CASSLTGSYGYTF	TGTGCCAGCAGCTTAACAGGGTCCTATGGCTACACCTTC
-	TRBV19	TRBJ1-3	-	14	CASSISSSGNTIYF	TGTGCCAGTAGTATCTCGAGCTCTGGAAACACCATATATTTT
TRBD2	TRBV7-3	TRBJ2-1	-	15	CASSVSSGSYNEQFF	TGTGCCAGCAGCGTATCTAGCGGCTCCTACAATGAGCAGTTCTTC
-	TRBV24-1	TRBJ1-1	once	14	CATSDGGAGTEAFF	TGTGCCACCAGTGACGGGGGGGCGGGCACTGAAGCTTTCTTT
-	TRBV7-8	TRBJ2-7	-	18	CASSLAPRSDPLPYEQYF	TGTGCCAGCAGCTTAGCGCCCAGGTCCGATCCCCTCCCCTACGAGCAGTACTTC
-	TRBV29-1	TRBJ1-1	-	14	CSVAVGRMNTEAFF	TGCAGCGTTGCGGTCGGCAGGATGAACACTGAAGCTTTCTTT